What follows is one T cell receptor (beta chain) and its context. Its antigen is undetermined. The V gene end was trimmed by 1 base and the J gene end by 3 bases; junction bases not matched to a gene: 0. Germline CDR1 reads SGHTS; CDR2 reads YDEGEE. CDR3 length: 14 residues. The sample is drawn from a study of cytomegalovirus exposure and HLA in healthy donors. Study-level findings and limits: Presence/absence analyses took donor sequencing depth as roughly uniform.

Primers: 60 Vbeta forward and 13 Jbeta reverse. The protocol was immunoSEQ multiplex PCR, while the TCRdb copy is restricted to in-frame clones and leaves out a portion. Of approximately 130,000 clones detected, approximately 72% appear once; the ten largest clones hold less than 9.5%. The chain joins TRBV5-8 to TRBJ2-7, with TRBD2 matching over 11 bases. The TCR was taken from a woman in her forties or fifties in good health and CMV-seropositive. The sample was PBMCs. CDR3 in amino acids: CASSLTSGSYEQYF. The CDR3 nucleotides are TGTGCCAGCAGCTTGACTAGCGGGAGCTACGAGCAGTACTTC.